This T cell receptor beta chain was retrieved from a study of blood T cell repertoires in COVID-19. As for the study in general: Some COVID-19 samples were acute and others convalescent; all came from the United States, Italy and Spain.

Trimming took 3 bases from V and 5 from J, leaving 7 bases between them. The CDR3 loop spans 12 amino acids. The V gene's germline CDR1 is SGHTA and CDR2 FQGNSA. In the source study's methods: The authors estimated nucleated cell counts from reference gene primer amplification. TCRdb's copy holds only in-frame clones and misses some; the assay was immunoSEQ multiplex PCR. The V and J calls and clone size are taken from that table; D and trimming were inferred from the DNA. The table records approximately 250,000 clones, 86% of them present only once. This chain joins TRBV7-2 and TRBJ2-5; unclear D gene. Sequences were obtained from peripheral blood. This sequence originates from a man aged 25 to 40 with active or convalescent COVID-19. The CDR3, as DNA: TGTGCCAGCAGCTTCAGATTGGAGACCCAGTACTTC. It is translated as CASSFRLETQYF. The full variable domain, with the rest looked up from reference TRBV7-2 and TRBJ2-5, is GAGVSQSPSNKVTEKGKDVELRCDPISGHTALYWYRQSLGQGLEFLIYFQGNSAPDKSGLPSDRFSAERTGGSVSTLTIQRTQQEDSAVYLCASSFRLETQYFGPGTRLLVL.